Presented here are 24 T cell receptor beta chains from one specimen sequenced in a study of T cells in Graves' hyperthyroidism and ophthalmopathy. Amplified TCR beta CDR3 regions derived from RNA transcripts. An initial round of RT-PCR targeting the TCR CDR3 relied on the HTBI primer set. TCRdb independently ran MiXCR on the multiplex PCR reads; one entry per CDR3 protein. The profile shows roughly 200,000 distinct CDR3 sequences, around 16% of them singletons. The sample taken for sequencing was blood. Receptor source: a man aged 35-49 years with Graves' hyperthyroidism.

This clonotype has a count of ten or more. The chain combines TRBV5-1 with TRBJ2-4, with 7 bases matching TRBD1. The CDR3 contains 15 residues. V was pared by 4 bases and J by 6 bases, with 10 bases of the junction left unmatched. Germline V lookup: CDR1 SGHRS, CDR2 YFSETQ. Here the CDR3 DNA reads TGCGCCAGCAGCACGGATCCCGGGACAGCAAACATTCAGTACTTC. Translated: CASSTDPGTANIQYF.

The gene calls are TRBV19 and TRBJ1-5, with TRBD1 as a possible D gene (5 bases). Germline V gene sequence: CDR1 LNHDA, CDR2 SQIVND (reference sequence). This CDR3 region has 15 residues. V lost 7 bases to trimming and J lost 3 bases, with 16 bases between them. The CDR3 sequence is CASIHRDAVNQPQHF. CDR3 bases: TGTGCCAGTATTCACCGGGACGCTGTCAATCAGCCCCAGCATTTT.

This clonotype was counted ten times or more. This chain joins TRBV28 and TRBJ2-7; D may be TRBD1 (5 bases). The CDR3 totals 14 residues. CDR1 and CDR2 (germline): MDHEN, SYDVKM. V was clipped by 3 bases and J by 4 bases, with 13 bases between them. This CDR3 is CASSFEDNNYEQYF. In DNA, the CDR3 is TGTGCCAGCAGTTTTGAGGACAACAATTACGAGCAGTACTTC. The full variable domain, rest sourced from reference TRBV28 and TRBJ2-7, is DVKVTQSSRYLVKRTGEKVFLECVQDMDHENMFWYRQDPGLGLRLIYFSYDVKMKEKGDIPEGYSVSREKKERFSLILESASTNQTSMYLCASSFEDNNYEQYFGPGTRLTVT.

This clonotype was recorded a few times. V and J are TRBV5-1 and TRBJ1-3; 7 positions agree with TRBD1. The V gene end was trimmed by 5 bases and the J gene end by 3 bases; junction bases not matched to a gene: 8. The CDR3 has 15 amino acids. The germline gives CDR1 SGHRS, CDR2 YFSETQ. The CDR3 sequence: CASRPTGVRGNTIYF. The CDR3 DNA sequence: TGCGCCAGCAGGCCAACAGGGGTCCGTGGAAACACCATATATTTT.

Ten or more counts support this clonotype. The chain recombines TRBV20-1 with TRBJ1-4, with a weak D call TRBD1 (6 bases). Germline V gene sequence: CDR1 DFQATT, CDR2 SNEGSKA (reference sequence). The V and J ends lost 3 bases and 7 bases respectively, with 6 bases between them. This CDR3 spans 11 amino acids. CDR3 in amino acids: CSASRGEKLFF. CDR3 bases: TGCAGTGCTAGCAGGGGTGAAAAACTGTTTTTT.

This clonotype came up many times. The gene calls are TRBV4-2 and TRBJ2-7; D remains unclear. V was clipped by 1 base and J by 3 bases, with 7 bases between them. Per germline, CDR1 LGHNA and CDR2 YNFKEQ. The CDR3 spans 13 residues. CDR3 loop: CASSQGTGYEQYF. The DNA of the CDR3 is TGTGCCAGCAGCCAAGGCACGGGCTACGAGCAGTACTTC.

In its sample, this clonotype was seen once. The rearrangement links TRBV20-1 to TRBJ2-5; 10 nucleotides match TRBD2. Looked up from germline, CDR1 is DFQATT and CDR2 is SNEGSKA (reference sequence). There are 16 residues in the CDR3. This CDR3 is CPLKKRLRLAGETQYF. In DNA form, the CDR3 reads TGCCCCCTTAAGAAACGACTGCGACTAGCGGGAGAGACCCAGTACTTC.

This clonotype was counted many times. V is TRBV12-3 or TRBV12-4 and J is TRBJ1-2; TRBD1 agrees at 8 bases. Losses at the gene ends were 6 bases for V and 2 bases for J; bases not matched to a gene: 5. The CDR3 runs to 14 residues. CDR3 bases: TGTGCCAGCAGCGACAGGGGAGAAAACTATGGCTACACCTTC. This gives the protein CASSDRGENYGYTF.

The CDR3 spells CASSVLPIQGPGELFF. Here the CDR3 DNA reads TGTGCCAGCAGCGTTTTACCGATACAGGGTCCCGGGGAGCTGTTTTTT. This sequence joins TRBV9 and TRBJ2-2, with D perhaps TRBD1 (6 bases). The ends were cut back, 2 bases at V and 6 bases at J, with 17 bases in the middle. Germline CDR1 reads SGDLS; CDR2 reads YYNGEE. The CDR3 has 16 residues.

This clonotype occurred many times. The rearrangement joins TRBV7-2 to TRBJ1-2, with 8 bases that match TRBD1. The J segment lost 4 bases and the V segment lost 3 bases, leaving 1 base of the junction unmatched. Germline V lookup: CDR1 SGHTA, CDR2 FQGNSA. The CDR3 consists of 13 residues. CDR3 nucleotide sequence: TGTGCCAGCAGCTTCGGACAGGGCTATGGCTACACCTTC. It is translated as CASSFGQGYGYTF.

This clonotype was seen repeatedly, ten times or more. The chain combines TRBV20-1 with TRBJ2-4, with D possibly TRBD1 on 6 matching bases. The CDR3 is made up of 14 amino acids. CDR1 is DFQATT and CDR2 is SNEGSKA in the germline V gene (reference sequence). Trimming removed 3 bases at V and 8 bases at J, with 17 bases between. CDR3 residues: CSARGGTGSDIQYF. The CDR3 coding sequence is TGCAGTGCTAGGGGTGGTACAGGGTCAGACATTCAGTACTTC.

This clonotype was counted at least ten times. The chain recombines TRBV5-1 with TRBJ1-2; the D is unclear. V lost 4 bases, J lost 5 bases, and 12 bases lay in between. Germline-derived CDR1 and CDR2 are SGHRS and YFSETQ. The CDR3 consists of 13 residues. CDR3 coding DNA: TGCGCCAGCAGCCAGCGACCGAGATATGGCTACACCTTC. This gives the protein CASSQRPRYGYTF.

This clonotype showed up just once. The CDR3 loop reads CASSLRGKGLAGGQDTQYF. CDR3 DNA: TGTGCCAGCAGCTTACGGGGGAAGGGACTAGCGGGGGGGCAAGATACGCAGTATTTT. The chain uses TRBV7-2 and TRBJ2-3, with 16 nucleotides matching TRBD2. The germline gives CDR1 SGHTA, CDR2 FQGNSA. The V segment lost 2 bases and the J segment 5 bases; nucleotides outside the gene matches: 10. CDR3 length equals 19 residues.

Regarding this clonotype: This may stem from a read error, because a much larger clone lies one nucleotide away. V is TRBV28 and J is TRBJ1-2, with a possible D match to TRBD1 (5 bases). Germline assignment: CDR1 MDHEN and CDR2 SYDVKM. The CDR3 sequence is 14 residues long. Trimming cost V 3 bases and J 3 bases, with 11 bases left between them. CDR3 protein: CASSFRGRHYGYTF. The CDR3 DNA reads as TGTGCCAGCAGTTTCCGGGGCAGACACTATGGCTACACCTTC.

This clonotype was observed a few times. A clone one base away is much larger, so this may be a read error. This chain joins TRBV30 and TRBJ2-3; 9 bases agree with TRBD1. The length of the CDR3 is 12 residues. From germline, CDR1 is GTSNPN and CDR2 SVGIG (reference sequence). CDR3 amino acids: CVWTGGTDTQYF. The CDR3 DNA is TGTGTCTGGACAGGGGGCACAGATACGCAGTATTTT.

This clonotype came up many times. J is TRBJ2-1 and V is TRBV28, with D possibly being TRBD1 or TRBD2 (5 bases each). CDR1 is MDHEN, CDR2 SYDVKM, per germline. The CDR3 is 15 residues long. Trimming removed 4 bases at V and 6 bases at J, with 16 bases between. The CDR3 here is CASSSIRDPFNEQFF. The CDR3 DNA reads TGTGCCAGCAGTTCTATCCGGGACCCTTTCAATGAGCAGTTCTTC.

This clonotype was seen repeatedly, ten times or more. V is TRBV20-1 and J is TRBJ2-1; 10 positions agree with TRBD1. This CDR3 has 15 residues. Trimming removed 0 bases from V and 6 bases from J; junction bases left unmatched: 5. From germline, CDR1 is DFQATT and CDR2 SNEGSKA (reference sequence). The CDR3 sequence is CSARDSDRGGNEQFF. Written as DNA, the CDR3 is TGCAGTGCTAGAGATTCGGACAGGGGGGGCAATGAGCAGTTCTTC.

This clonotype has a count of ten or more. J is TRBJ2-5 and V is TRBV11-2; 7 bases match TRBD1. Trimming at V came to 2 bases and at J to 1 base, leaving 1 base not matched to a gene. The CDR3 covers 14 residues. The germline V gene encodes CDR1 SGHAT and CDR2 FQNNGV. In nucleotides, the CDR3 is TGTGCCAGCAGCTTACGGGACAGCCAAGAGACCCAGTACTTC. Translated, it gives CASSLRDSQETQYF.

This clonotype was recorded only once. For the CDR3, the DNA is TGTGCCAGCAGCGACAGCGTCTATTACGAGCAGTACTTC. Translated, it gives CASSDSVYYEQYF. The chain carries TRBV28 and TRBJ2-7; maybe TRBD1 (5 bases). V was pared by 6 bases and J by 4 bases, with 13 bases between. The CDR3 is 13 residues long. Germline CDR1 reads MDHEN; CDR2 reads SYDVKM.

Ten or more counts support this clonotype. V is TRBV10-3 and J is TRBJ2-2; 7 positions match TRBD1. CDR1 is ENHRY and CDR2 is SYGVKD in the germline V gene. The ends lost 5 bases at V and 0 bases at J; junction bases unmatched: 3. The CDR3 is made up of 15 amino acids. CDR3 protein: CAISPGQPNTGELFF. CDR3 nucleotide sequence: TGTGCCATCAGTCCGGGACAGCCGAACACCGGGGAGCTGTTTTTT.

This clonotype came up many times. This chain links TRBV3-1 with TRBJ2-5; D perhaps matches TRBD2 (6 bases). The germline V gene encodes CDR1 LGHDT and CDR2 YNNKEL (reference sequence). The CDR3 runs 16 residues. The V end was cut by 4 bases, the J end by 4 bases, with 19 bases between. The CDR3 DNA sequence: TGTGCCAGCAGCCCAGCCGGTGGGGGAGGAGGAGAGACCCAGTACTTC. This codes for CASSPAGGGGGETQYF.

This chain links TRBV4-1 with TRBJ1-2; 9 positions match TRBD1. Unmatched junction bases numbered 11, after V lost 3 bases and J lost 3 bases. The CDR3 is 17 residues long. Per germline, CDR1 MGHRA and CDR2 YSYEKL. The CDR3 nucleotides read TGCGCCAGCAGCCAGGGGTGGACAGGGGCCTCCCACTATGGCTACACCTTC. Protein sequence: CASSQGWTGASHYGYTF.

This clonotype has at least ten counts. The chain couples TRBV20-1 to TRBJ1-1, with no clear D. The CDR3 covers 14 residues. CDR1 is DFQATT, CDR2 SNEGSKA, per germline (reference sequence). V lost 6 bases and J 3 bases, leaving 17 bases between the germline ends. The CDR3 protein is CSANQPRADTEAFF. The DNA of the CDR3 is TGCAGTGCCAACCAACCACGGGCGGACACTGAAGCTTTCTTT.

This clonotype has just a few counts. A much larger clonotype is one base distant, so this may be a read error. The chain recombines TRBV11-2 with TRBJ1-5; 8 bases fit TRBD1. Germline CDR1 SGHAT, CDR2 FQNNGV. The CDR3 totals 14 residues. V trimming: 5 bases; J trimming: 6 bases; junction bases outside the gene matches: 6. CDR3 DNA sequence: TGTGCCAGCAGCATAACAGGGGGATCTCAGCCCCAGCATTTT. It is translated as CASSITGGSQPQHF.